This T cell receptor beta chain was retrieved from a study of T-cell memory formation after mild COVID-19. Study information: In these data, TCR clusters were largely donor specific. Study conclusions and caveats: Contracting CD4+ clones sat mainly in CM and EM; CD8+ in EMRA. SARS-CoV-2 specificity of second-wave clones peaking day 37 was unconfirmed.

As for this clonotype: As yet, its antigen is unknown.

The V and J ends lost 4 bases and 3 bases respectively, with 10 bases between them. The CDR3 is 13 residues long. CDR1 and CDR2 from the germline V gene are LGHDT and YNNKEL (reference sequence). TCRdb analysed the 5' RACE reads with MiXCR anew, one entry per CDR3 protein. The table includes about 350,000 distinct CDR3 sequences, 20% detected once. The TCR comes from a man younger than 35 who had mild COVID-19 (a few samples of this study predate the infection). Cell type and time point are not known. The rearrangement joins TRBV3-1 to TRBJ2-7, with D possibly TRBD1 on 6 matching bases. The sequenced material came from PBMCs or a T cell subset sorted from them (not recorded which). The CDR3 region is CASSPGTLYEQYF. The CDR3 DNA reads as TGTGCCAGCAGCCCTGGGACACTCTACGAGCAGTACTTC.